Below, one TCR beta chain is given with its context. Its antigen remains unknown. This specimen comes from a study of OX40 agonist ivuxolimab in advanced cancers. The overall study: People in dose escalation had one of these cancers: hepatocellular carcinoma, melanoma, renal cell or head and neck cancer. Two patients with cutaneous melanoma and one with hepatocellular carcinoma, three in total, showed partial responses. Overall study results and limits: Both blood CD4+ and CD8+ T cells showed clonal growth by week 6 at 0.1 to 3.0 mg/kg. A proportion of nonresponders additionally exhibited low normalized T-cell clonal expansion.

Assay: immunoSEQ multiplex PCR; the TCRdb copy retains only in-frame clones and omits some. Of 70,000 to 80,000 clones detected, about 88% appear once; the ten largest clones hold roughly a sixth. Germline CDR1 is SGHRS and CDR2 is YFSETQ. CDR3 length equals 12 residues. V was clipped by 2 bases and J by 7 bases, with 6 bases between them. Sample: CD4+ or CD8+ T cells sorted from blood, taken in a trial of the OX40 agonist ivuxolimab. The J gene is TRBJ1-4, the V gene TRBV5-1; unclear D gene. The source of this sequence is an adult with an advanced solid tumor such as melanoma, head and neck, liver or kidney cancer. CDR3 residues: CASSLNGEKLFF. Written as DNA, the CDR3 is TGCGCCAGCAGCTTAAACGGTGAAAAACTGTTTTTT.